This T cell receptor beta chain was captured by sequencing in a study of response to subunit inactivated influenza vaccine. General study results and limits: With each seasonal influenza vaccination, the authors suggested, few new T cells are recruited.

This clonotype was observed many times. The antigen is not known. TCRdb reprocessed the RT-PCR reads via MiXCR and lists one record per CDR3 protein. This table holds about 500,000 distinct CDR3 sequences, approximately 16% found once. Germline V gives CDR1 LGHNA, CDR2 YNFKEQ. CDR3 size: 14 residues. Trimming stripped 0 bases from V and 4 bases from J, with 9 bases between. The sample here was CD4+ T cells sorted from PBMCs, taken around 2 years after vaccination. This TCR came from a man between 50 and 75 years old who received an inactivated influenza vaccine. This chain connects TRBV4-2 to TRBJ1-1, with no clear D. The CDR3 DNA is TGTGCCAGCAGCCAAGAGGTTAGGGCCACTGAAGCTTTCTTT. Encoded protein: CASSQEVRATEAFF.